Below are 3 T cell receptor beta chains sequenced from a single sample in a study of glioma-infiltrating T cells. The iRepertoire nested amplicon-rescue multiplex PCR amplified TCR alpha and beta CDR3s from RNA. A single record per CDR3 protein comes from TCRdb applying MiXCR to the multiplex PCR reads. The repertoire includes fewer than 200,000 distinct CDR3 sequences, roughly 32% of them detected once, and 20% sits in the top ten. Material: glioma tissue, nonneoplastic brain tissue, or PBMCs (not recorded which). The receptor source for this set is a human donor with low-grade glioma or glioblastoma, undergoing nonglioma brain surgery, or in good health (not recorded which).

The rearrangement uses TRBV6-1 and TRBJ1-1; 8 nucleotides agree with TRBD1. V shed 6 bases and J 6 bases; nucleotides not matched to a gene: 9. In germline, CDR1 is MNHNS, CDR2 SASEGT. This CDR3 comprises 14 residues. The CDR3 DNA is TGTGCCAGCAGACTCCAGGGGGCCGGGCCTGAAGCTTTCTTT. Amino acids: CASRLQGAGPEAFF.

This chain connects TRBV9 to TRBJ2-3; TRBD2 might be the D (6 bases). The ends were cut back, 7 bases at V and 4 bases at J, with 16 bases in the middle. The CDR3 spans 14 residues. Germline CDR1 reads SGDLS; CDR2 reads YYNGEE. CDR3 sequence: CASGGGGWADTQYF. The CDR3 DNA follows: TGTGCCAGCGGGGGAGGAGGTTGGGCAGATACGCAGTATTTT.

Concerning this clonotype itself: With a much larger clone just one base away, this may be a read error. V and J are TRBV19 and TRBJ2-3; 9 nucleotides match TRBD2. The CDR3 is 16 residues long. The V gene's germline CDR1 is LNHDA and CDR2 SQIVND (reference sequence). The CDR3 DNA is TGTGCCAGTAGTATAGAAAGCGGGAGGACCACAGATACGCGGTATTTT. It yields the protein CASSIESGRTTDTRYF.